The sequence of this T cell receptor (beta chain) was determined in a study of T cell clones after liver transplantation. Study summary: Post-transplant blood was tracked for graft-donor-reactive T cell clones identified in a pre-transplant mixed lymphocyte reaction.

Study findings and constraints: Small, mixed patient groups and varying post-transplant times limit these conclusions.

With regard to this clone: Its antigen is undetermined.

Using immunoSEQ multiplex PCR, the repertoire was profiled, and TCRdb retains in-frame clones only, with some absent. The sample contains more than 95,000 clones, around nine tenths of which appear only once. Trimming pared 2 bases from V and 0 bases from J, leaving 10 bases between. This CDR3 is 15 amino acids long. Per germline, CDR1 MGHDK and CDR2 SYGVNS. The clonotype was recovered from a human patient who received a liver transplant. Some T cells may be the graft donor's. The source was CD4+ T cells from blood, collected 12 months after liver transplant. This chain links TRBV25-1 with TRBJ2-5, with D possibly being TRBD2 (6 bases). The CDR3 bases are TGTGCCAGCAGTGAACCGAGACTAGACCAAGAGACCCAGTACTTC. This translates into CASSEPRLDQETQYF. The full variable domain, in which reference TRBV25-1 and TRBJ2-5 provide the parts outside the CDR3, is EADIYQTPRYLVIGTGKKITLECSQTMGHDKMYWYQQDPGMELHLIHYSYGVNSTEKGDLSSESTVSRIRTEHFPLTLESARPSHTSQYLCASSEPRLDQETQYFGPGTRLLVL.